This T cell receptor beta chain was sequenced in a study of regulatory T cells in long-lasting Graves disease. The CDR3 runs to 16 residues. With 6 bases clipped from V and 4 bases from J, the junction kept 9 bases outside the gene matches. This clonotype appeared a few times. Relying on iRepertoire HTBI primers and Arm-PCR of CDR3 regions, the team built TCR beta libraries. TCRdb reprocessed the multiplex PCR reads with MiXCR, giving one entry per CDR3 protein. The data hold more than 400,000 distinct CDR3 sequences, with around 17% observed a single time. Time point meaning: newly diagnosed GD, antithyroid drugs for less than 3 months. After RNA was extracted from PBMCs, the TCR library was made from it. Patients all came to the study from an endocrinology department in Xi'an, China. These same data were also listed under a study on T cells in Graves' hyperthyroidism and ophthalmopathy.

The source of this sequence is a woman in her 30s with Graves disease. The specimen was peripheral blood mononuclear cells (PBMCs), collected at new diagnosis, from a patient treated with antithyroid drugs. The rearrangement joins TRBV12-3 or TRBV12-4 to TRBJ2-3, with 11 nucleotides matching TRBD2. CDR3: CASRRYSGRAPDTQYF. The CDR3 DNA reads TGTGCCAGCAGGCGATATAGCGGGAGGGCACCAGATACGCAGTATTTT.